This paragraph reports one T cell receptor (beta chain). The antigen remains undetermined. These data belong to a study of cytomegalovirus exposure and HLA in healthy donors. Broader study findings: A list of 150 to 200 TCR beta chains associated with cytomegalovirus was given. The authors later found HLA-associated TCR beta chains more clonally expanded than equally common others. Immune exposure data for these donors was limited to CMV serostatus.

The V gene's germline CDR1 is MDHEN and CDR2 SYDVKM. Trimming at V came to 6 bases and at J to 4 bases, leaving 4 bases not matched to a gene. The CDR3 spans 13 residues. 13 Jbeta primers and 60 Vbeta primers were used for the PCR. Data came from immunoSEQ multiplex PCR; TCRdb stores just in-frame clones and leaves some out. The profile shows about 190,000 clones, around three quarters of them singletons. Donors were nominally healthy when sampled, though unrecorded immune exposures were likely. The chain recombines TRBV28 with TRBJ1-2; the match to TRBD1 covers 8 bases. The sample taken for sequencing was PBMCs. The TCR originated in a woman between 18 and 30 years old in good health and CMV-seronegative. CDR3 nucleotides: TGTGCCAGCAGGACAGGGGTTAGCTATGGCTACACCTTC. It translates to CASRTGVSYGYTF.